What follows are 19 T cell receptor beta chains derived from one specimen sequenced in a study of spatial heterogeneity in lung cancer. The time point here: sample taken at primary tumor resection. TCRdb analysed the 5' RACE reads with MiXCR anew, one entry per CDR3 protein. The table records about 36,000 distinct CDR3 sequences, about 7.7% of them present only once. Sequencing used PBMCs, obtained at surgery. All receptors derive from a female donor with early-stage non-small cell lung cancer.

V and J are TRBV5-8 and TRBJ2-5; TRBD2 might be the D (6 bases). The germline V and J ends were trimmed by 4 bases and 5 bases, with 15 bases remaining between them. Germline-derived CDR1 and CDR2 are SGHTS and YDEGEE. The CDR3 extends over 14 amino acids. CDR3 nucleotide sequence: TGTGCCAGCAGCAGACAAGGGGAGGCGGAGACCCAGTACTTC. Its protein is CASSRQGEAETQYF.

CDR3 loop: CSAEDKVVHEQYF. The CDR3 DNA is TGCAGTGCTGAAGATAAGGTGGTCCACGAGCAGTACTTC. The chain has TRBV20-1 and TRBJ2-7, with D unresolved. The CDR3 is 13 amino acids. The ends were cut back, 5 bases at V and 5 bases at J, with 16 bases in the middle. The germline V gene encodes CDR1 DFQATT and CDR2 SNEGSKA (reference sequence).

This clonotype was observed at least ten times. The gene calls are TRBV6-1 and TRBJ2-5; D call uncertain. From germline, CDR1 is MNHNS and CDR2 SASEGT. V was trimmed by 8 bases and J by 2 bases, leaving 12 bases between them. The CDR3 consists of 13 residues. In DNA, the CDR3 is TGTGCCAGCGTTAGGATGAGACAAGAGACCCAGTACTTC. It encodes CASVRMRQETQYF.

In its sample, this clonotype was seen many times. The V call is TRBV9, the J call TRBJ2-1; D call uncertain. The CDR3 consists of 15 residues. V lost 0 bases, J lost 5 bases, and 12 bases lay in between. Germline CDR1 SGDLS, CDR2 YYNGEE. As DNA, the CDR3 is TGTGCCAGCAGCGTAGACTCGTATCAGAACAATGAGCAGTTCTTC. It translates to CASSVDSYQNNEQFF. Using reference TRBV9 and TRBJ2-1 for the parts outside the CDR3, the full variable domain is DSGVTQTPKHLITATGQRVTLRCSPRSGDLSVYWYQQSLDQGLQFLIQYYNGEERAKGNILERFSAQQFPDLHSELNLSSLELGDSALYFCASSVDSYQNNEQFFGPGTRLTVL.

This clonotype was seen repeatedly, ten times or more. This chain uses TRBV30 with TRBJ2-2; TRBD2 might be the D (6 bases). This CDR3 contains 15 residues. CDR1 is GTSNPN and CDR2 is SVGIG in the germline V gene (reference sequence). V lost 0 bases to trimming and J lost 7 bases, with 15 bases between them. The CDR3 region has the DNA TGTGCCTGGAGTGTAGGGACCTGGGAGGTCGGGGAGCTGTTTTTT. Translated: CAWSVGTWEVGELFF.

This clonotype was detected many times. The V and J genes are TRBV18 and TRBJ1-1; D not certain. The germline CDR1 and CDR2 sequences are KGHSH and LQKENI. The V end lost 1 base, the J end lost 0 bases, and 6 bases lay between the germline ends. The CDR3 is made up of 14 amino acids. CDR3 coding DNA: TGTGCCAGCTCACCACGGGCATTGAACACTGAAGCTTTCTTT. Amino acids: CASSPRALNTEAFF.

The chain has TRBV5-4 and TRBJ1-1; D is undetermined. The germline V and J ends were trimmed by 0 bases and 6 bases, with 6 bases remaining between them. Per the germline V gene, CDR1 is SGHNT and CDR2 is YYREEE (reference sequence). CDR3 length: 12 amino acids. The CDR3 loop is CASSLVGSEAFF. The CDR3, as DNA: TGTGCCAGCAGCTTGGTCGGTTCTGAAGCTTTCTTT.

For this clonotype: A much larger clonotype is one base distant, so this may be a read error. V and J are TRBV7-2 and TRBJ2-3; D possibly corresponds to TRBD1 (6 bases). The CDR3 contains 14 residues. CDR1 is SGHTA and CDR2 is FQGNSA in the germline V gene. CDR3 sequence reads: CASTGPRGLYTRYF. CDR3 in DNA: TGTGCCAGCACCGGCCCGAGGGGGTTATATACGCGGTATTTT.

This clonotype was recorded at least ten times. This chain joins TRBV7-8 and TRBJ2-1, with 10 bases aligning to TRBD1. Germline-derived CDR1 and CDR2 are SGHVS and FQNEAQ. This CDR3 is 13 amino acids long. J lost 8 bases, V lost 4 bases, and 2 bases had no gene match. CDR3 loop: CASSYGTGDEQFF. The DNA of the CDR3 is TGTGCCAGCAGCTACGGGACAGGGGATGAGCAGTTCTTC.

The chain is built from TRBV20-1 and TRBJ2-1, with D tentatively TRBD2 (5 bases). V was clipped by 3 bases and J by 9 bases, with 6 bases between them. The CDR3 sequence is 10 residues long. Germline V gene lookup returns CDR1 DFQATT and CDR2 SNEGSKA (reference sequence). CDR3 nucleotides: TGCAGTGCTAGGGGGAGTGAGCAGTTCTTC. This encodes CSARGSEQFF.

This clonotype was detected many times. V gene TRBV19 combines with J gene TRBJ2-3, with 9 bases aligning to TRBD1. The CDR3 has 14 amino acids. V dropped 10 bases and J dropped 5; count of bases not matched to a gene: 10. Germline CDR1 is LNHDA and CDR2 is SQIVND (reference sequence). CDR3 DNA: TGTGCCACCGACTCGGGACAGGGCGGAGATACGCAGTATTTT. Amino acids: CATDSGQGGDTQYF.

This clonotype has only a few counts. The V call is TRBV29-1, the J call TRBJ2-3; no definite D call. CDR1 SQVTM and CDR2 ANQGSEA come from the germline V gene. This CDR3 contains 13 residues. Trimming removed 2 bases at V and 1 base at J, with 7 bases between. CDR3 protein: CSVEIPGTDTQYF. In DNA form, the CDR3 reads TGCAGCGTTGAAATCCCGGGCACAGATACGCAGTATTTT.

This clonotype was counted only a few times. V and J are TRBV20-1 and TRBJ2-7; 7 bases match TRBD2. The germline V gene encodes CDR1 DFQATT and CDR2 SNEGSKA (reference sequence). This CDR3 spans 13 amino acids. Germline trimming cut 3 bases from V and 3 bases from J; bases unmatched to any gene: 5. The CDR3 DNA is TGCAGTGCTAGTCCTAGCGGTGGCTACGAGCAGTACTTC. Encoded protein: CSASPSGGYEQYF.

This clonotype was picked up many times. This chain links TRBV12-3 or TRBV12-4 with TRBJ1-2; D unclear. Trimming pared 4 bases from V and 0 bases from J, leaving 6 bases between. The CDR3 extends over 13 amino acids. The CDR3 sequence is CASSSRPNYGYTF. As DNA, the CDR3 is TGTGCCAGCAGTTCCAGACCTAACTATGGCTACACCTTC.

V is TRBV20-1 and J is TRBJ2-5; D perhaps matches TRBD2 (6 bases). Looked up from germline, CDR1 is DFQATT and CDR2 is SNEGSKA (reference sequence). This CDR3 spans 14 amino acids. The ends were cut back, 5 bases at V and 3 bases at J, with 16 bases in the middle. This CDR3 is CSAGKGGMEETQYF. Here the CDR3 DNA reads TGCAGTGCTGGCAAAGGCGGGATGGAAGAGACCCAGTACTTC.

This clonotype turned up a few times. The gene calls are TRBV20-1 and TRBJ2-3; D is perhaps TRBD2 (8 bases). Germline lookup yields CDR1 DFQATT and CDR2 SNEGSKA (reference sequence). The CDR3 totals 15 residues. V gave up 5 bases and J gave up 0 bases, with 15 bases separating them. The CDR3 is CSALREGASTDTQYF. DNA of the CDR3: TGCAGTGCTTTACGGGAGGGGGCGAGCACAGATACGCAGTATTTT.

The gene calls are TRBV11-2 and TRBJ1-2, with D maybe TRBD1 (5 bases). Trimming removed 1 base from V and 8 bases from J, with 23 bases in between. The CDR3 spans 17 residues. Germline CDR1 is SGHAT and CDR2 is FQNNGV. This CDR3 is CASSLGEQRGPSGGYTF. The CDR3 nucleotides read TGTGCCAGCAGCTTAGGGGAGCAGAGGGGCCCGAGTGGAGGCTACACCTTC.

This clonotype showed up many times. This chain joins TRBV7-9 and TRBJ2-1; TRBD1 might be the D (5 bases). Trimming shortened V by 3 bases and J by 5 bases, and 11 bases separated the two germline ends. The CDR3 is 14 amino acids. Germline CDR1 reads SEHNR; CDR2 reads FQNEAQ (reference sequence). CDR3 residues: CASSFGARHNEQFF. The CDR3 DNA follows: TGTGCCAGCAGCTTTGGGGCTAGGCACAATGAGCAGTTCTTC.

This clonotype was found many times. V is TRBV4-3 and J is TRBJ2-7, with 7 bases lining up with TRBD2. Germline V gene lookup returns CDR1 LGHNA and CDR2 YSLEER. J was trimmed by 2 bases and V by 0 bases; bases with no gene match: 7. The CDR3 length is 16 residues. CDR3: CASSQDVWTRPYEQYF. CDR3 coding DNA: TGCGCCAGCAGCCAAGATGTATGGACTAGACCCTACGAGCAGTACTTC.